What follows describes a single T cell receptor beta chain. Its cognate antigen has yet to be identified. It has no much larger one-base neighbor in the sample; base qualities were not kept. Hyperthyroidism patients were newly diagnosed, had a disease duration of under 2 months, and were aged 18 to 65 years. Patients with uncontrolled infections, other autoimmune diseases, pregnancy or lactation were excluded. Diagnoses were based on clinical symptoms, serum thyroxine and TRAb, thyroid ultrasound and orbital computed tomography. For progressor patients, blood was drawn at the first diagnosis of hyperthyroidism, before any ophthalmopathy symptoms had appeared. PBMCs were separated from approximately 9.9 ml of fresh peripheral blood using Ficoll-Paque density gradient centrifugation. Patients classed as progressors first received a Graves' hyperthyroidism diagnosis and then went on to develop ophthalmopathy during follow-up. Total RNA was extracted using Trizol reagent, and RNA quality was assessed on an Agilent 2100 Bioanalyzer.

The TCR beta CDR3 regions were amplified from the RNA transcripts. The first round of RT-PCR for the TCR CDR3 was performed with the HTBI primer set and the Qiagen OneStep RT-PCR kit. A second multiplex PCR round built the libraries, followed by size selection and purification. Sequencing of the libraries was done on an Illumina HiSeq2000 using paired-end 100 bp reads. Processing in the source paper ran as follows. SOAPnuke was used to process the raw data, with reads discarded if the reads contained adapters or uncalled bases, had a mean Phred below 15, or lacked an exact constant-primer or identifier match. COPE v1.2.5 was used to merge the high-quality paired reads, and each unique nucleotide sequence was defined as a clonotype. MiTCR v1.1 was used to align clonotypes to the IMGT TRBV, TRBD and TRBJ reference segments. The analysis included only V-J combinations with a frequency above 0.0001, which together covered 99.2% of the repertoires. A TCS score was defined as the ratio of F50 (clonal expansion) to E x V (chaos), with BLOSUM62-based TCRdist applied between CDR3 peptides within each V-J. Welch's t-statistics and random forest reduced some 510 V-J features to some 14, which were used in a naive Bayes classifier (R e1071). The similarity between thyroid and blood repertoires was quantified using the Morisita-Horn index. TCRdb reran the public reads through fastp at Q25 and MiXCR, keeping productive beta chains. All rows with the same CDR3 protein become a single entry with the most common DNA and genes. These V and J calls originate from TCRdb's pipeline instead of the authors' own analysis. Present in this sample are 20,000 or so distinct CDR3 sequences, 49% of which were seen just once. Of the sample, under 30% is held by the ten largest clones.

The source of the sample is a study of T cells in Graves' hyperthyroidism and ophthalmopathy (dated by TCRdb to the late 2010s). For the wider study: Peripheral blood was sampled at the time of initial diagnosis, prior to any treatment. TCR V-J signatures able to tell the groups apart were searched for in a discovery cohort of around 95 patients, of whom 43 had Graves' ophthalmopathy and 57 had stable Graves' hyperthyroidism. An independent validation cohort of about 20 hyperthyroidism patients and approximately 15 patients who later progressed to ophthalmopathy tested prospective prediction of ophthalmopathy. The roughly 99 discovery patients were divided at random into training and test sets in a 7:3 ratio. Thyroid tissue and blood T-cell repertoires from about six Graves' hyperthyroidism patients were also compared in the study. Following sampling, methimazole starting at 30 mg daily was given to hyperthyroidism patients, and high-dose intravenous methylprednisolone was given to ophthalmopathy patients. According to the paper, TCR Vbeta CDR3 sequencing was carried out on 135 peripheral blood samples, which came from fewer than 50 ophthalmopathy, around 74 hyperthyroidism and approximately 17 progressor patients.

Findings and caveats that apply to the study as a whole: Most expanded thyroid clonotypes (frequency above 0.001) were also detected in blood, suggesting blood repertoires may reflect thyroid immune responses. In validation, the model predicted progression to ophthalmopathy a median of around 6.5 months before onset, with around 70% sensitivity and about 72% specificity. No statistical method was used to fix the sample size in advance, and group allocation was not hidden from the investigators. In cross-validation, a model built on a 13 V-J signature told ophthalmopathy apart from stable hyperthyroidism with over 85% sensitivity and roughly 82% specificity, and in testing the same model reached 80%/75%.

CDR1 and CDR2 are read off the germline V gene as SNHLY and FYNNEI. Trimmed from V: 6 bases; trimmed from J: 10 bases; junction bases lacking a gene match: 13. The CDR3 spans 16 residues, from the cysteine through the phenylalanine. Only the CDR3 DNA is retained, 48 bases long and in frame from the first base. Rearrangement joined TRBV2 to TRBJ2-1, with 12 middle bases fitting TRBD2. The receptor was derived from a woman aged 40 to 50 with Graves' hyperthyroidism that later progressed to Graves' ophthalmopathy. The sample comprised blood. The CDR3 reads as follows: CASSGSSGRAVGEQFF. The bases are TGTGCCAGCAGCGGATCTAGCGGGAGGGCCGTAGGGGAGCAGTTCTTC. With the rest looked up from the reference TRBV2 and TRBJ2-1 genes rather than sequenced, the full variable domain is EPEVTQTPSHQVTQMGQEVILRCVPISNHLYFYWYRQILGQKVEFLVSFYNNEISEKSEIFDDQFSVERPDGSNFTLKIRSTKLEDSAMYFCASSGSSGRAVGEQFFGPGTRLTVL.